The 15 T cell receptor beta chains below all came from one sample that was sequenced in a study of T cells after yellow fever vaccination. TCRdb itself ran the 5' RACE reads through MiXCR, one entry per CDR3 protein. The sample includes 60,000 to 85,000 distinct CDR3 sequences, approximately 7% of them seen just once. Sequenced material: CD8+ T cells sorted from PBMCs, taken 35 to 50 days after the first yellow fever vaccination. Source of these receptors: a man younger than 35 who received the YFV17D yellow fever vaccine.

To note about this clonotype: This may stem from a read error, because a much larger clone lies one nucleotide away. The V and J genes are TRBV24-1 and TRBJ2-2; D gene unclear. Germline CDR1 is KGHDR and CDR2 is SFDVKD. This CDR3 has 12 residues. Deletions cut 5 bases from V and 5 bases from J, with 5 bases between. CDR3 amino acids: CATSVRTGELFF. CDR3 coding DNA: TGTGCCACCAGTGTGAGGACCGGGGAGCTGTTTTTT.

This clonotype was picked up many times. The V gene is TRBV6-2 or TRBV6-3, the J gene TRBJ2-4; 7 positions match TRBD1. V gave up 0 bases and J gave up 2 bases; unmatched junction bases: 4. This CDR3 has 16 residues. From germline, CDR1 is MNHEY and CDR2 SVGEGT. The CDR3 coding sequence is TGTGCCAGCAGTTACTCGGGACAGTTCTCCAAAAACATTCAGTACTTC. Its translation is CASSYSGQFSKNIQYF.

Only a few counts were recorded for this clonotype. The chain has TRBV6-2 or TRBV6-3 and TRBJ2-3; TRBD2 matches 9 bases. Germline lookup yields CDR1 MNHEY and CDR2 SVGEGT. The CDR3 runs to 16 residues. The junction had 3 bases not matched to a gene; V was cut back by 2 bases and J by 0 bases. Here the CDR3 reads CASSYVGLASTDTQYF. The CDR3 DNA reads as TGTGCCAGCAGTTACGTCGGACTAGCGAGCACAGATACGCAGTATTTT.

This clonotype has just a few counts. This chain uses TRBV9 with TRBJ1-2; TRBD1 might be the D (5 bases). CDR1 SGDLS and CDR2 YYNGEE come from the germline V gene. The CDR3 contains 13 residues. V dropped 7 bases and J dropped 7 bases, with 17 bases sitting between them. The CDR3 coding sequence is TGTGCCAGCGTAGGAGGAGGGGCGGTTGGCTACACCTTC. Translating gives CASVGGGAVGYTF.

To note about this clonotype: A much larger clone lies a single base off, so this may be a read error. The chain carries TRBV29-1 and TRBJ2-7; D remains unclear. Per germline, CDR1 SQVTM and CDR2 ANQGSEA. V dropped 1 base and J dropped 3 bases, with 13 bases sitting between them. The CDR3 has 14 residues. The CDR3 DNA sequence: TGCAGCGTTGAAGGGCCCCGGTGGAACTACGAGCAGTACTTC. Its translation: CSVEGPRWNYEQYF.

This clonotype showed up many times. The chain links TRBV19 to TRBJ2-2; D is unresolved. The CDR3 spans 16 residues. Trimming cost V 2 bases and J 2 bases, with 12 bases left between them. Germline V CDR1 and CDR2: LNHDA, SQIVND (reference sequence). The CDR3 here is CASSIRSQFNTGELFF. DNA for the CDR3: TGTGCCAGTAGTATAAGGAGTCAGTTTAACACCGGGGAGCTGTTTTTT.

The chain joins TRBV9 to TRBJ2-2, with 11 bases fitting TRBD1. This CDR3 is built from 15 residues. Looked up from germline, CDR1 is SGDLS and CDR2 is YYNGEE. V was clipped by 3 bases and J by 9 bases; unmatched bases: 7. This CDR3 reads CASSDGTGGTWELFF. The DNA of the CDR3 is TGTGCCAGCAGCGATGGGACAGGGGGAACCTGGGAGCTGTTTTTT.

The sample holds many counts of this clonotype. The V call is TRBV2, the J call TRBJ2-6; D not certain. Germline loops: CDR1 SNHLY, CDR2 FYNNEI. The ends were cut back, 6 bases at V and 4 bases at J, with 10 bases in the middle. There are 14 residues in the CDR3. CDR3 in amino acids: CASSDGQGANVLTF. The CDR3 DNA reads TGTGCCAGCAGCGATGGCCAAGGGGCCAACGTCCTGACTTTC.

In this sample, this clonotype turned up many times. The chain couples TRBV15 to TRBJ2-3, with D perhaps assigned TRBD1 or TRBD2 (6 bases each). This CDR3 has 17 residues. Germline CDR1 LNHNV, CDR2 YYDKDF (reference sequence). V shed 1 base and J shed 2 bases, with 16 bases lying between them. The CDR3: CATSRGGNGGLTDTQYF. CDR3 nucleotide sequence: TGTGCCACCAGCAGAGGGGGGAACGGGGGCCTCACAGATACGCAGTATTTT.

This clonotype has a count of ten or more. The rearrangement uses TRBV29-1 and TRBJ1-2, with D possibly matching TRBD1 (5 bases). The V and J ends lost 6 bases and 5 bases respectively, with 13 bases between them. The germline CDR1 and CDR2 sequences are SQVTM and ANQGSEA. This CDR3 comprises 12 residues. The CDR3 loop is CSVSGTEYGYTF. CDR3 DNA: TGCAGCGTGAGCGGGACTGAGTATGGCTACACCTTC.

V gene TRBV6-4 combines with J gene TRBJ2-3; 9 nucleotides match TRBD2. Germline CDR1 reads MRHNA; CDR2 reads SNTAGT. Unmatched junction bases numbered 5, after V lost 4 bases and J lost 6 bases. CDR3 length: 14 residues. Here the CDR3 DNA reads TGTGCCAGCAGTGTCCTAGCGGGGTCCGATACGCAGTATTTT. It translates to CASSVLAGSDTQYF.

The table lists this clonotype with many counts. The chain employs TRBV6-2 or TRBV6-3 and TRBJ1-6; D ambiguous. This CDR3 comprises 12 residues. From germline, CDR1 is MNHEY and CDR2 SVGEGT. Trimming stripped 6 bases from V and 11 bases from J, with 11 bases between. The CDR3 DNA sequence: TGTGCCAGCAGCTTTCTTAGTCCACCCCTCCACTTT. Protein sequence: CASSFLSPPLHF.

The sample holds many counts of this clonotype. The V gene is TRBV4-1, the J gene TRBJ1-2; D is uncertain. Germline CDR1 is MGHRA and CDR2 is YSYEKL. The CDR3 has 13 residues. With 0 bases removed from V and 6 bases from J, the gap between germline ends came to 8 bases. For the CDR3, the DNA is TGCGCCAGCAGCCAAGAAAGGGCCCATGGCTACACCTTC. Amino acids: CASSQERAHGYTF.

The V and J genes are TRBV7-9 and TRBJ2-7; TRBD2 is a possible D gene (7 bases). The V gene's germline CDR1 is SEHNR and CDR2 FQNEAQ (reference sequence). The CDR3 runs 16 residues. The V end was cut by 0 bases, the J end by 1 base, with 13 bases between. Here the CDR3 reads CASSLAPGGRSYEQYF. The CDR3 DNA sequence: TGTGCCAGCAGCTTAGCGCCCGGGGGGCGGTCCTACGAGCAGTACTTC.

This clonotype has ten or more counts. The chain has TRBV2 and TRBJ2-1; D remains ambiguous. This CDR3 is 13 amino acids long. The V and J ends lost 4 bases and 3 bases respectively, with 7 bases between them. Germline V lookup: CDR1 SNHLY, CDR2 FYNNEI. The CDR3 bases are TGTGCCAGCAGTGGCTATAGCTACAATGAGCAGTTCTTC. It encodes CASSGYSYNEQFF.